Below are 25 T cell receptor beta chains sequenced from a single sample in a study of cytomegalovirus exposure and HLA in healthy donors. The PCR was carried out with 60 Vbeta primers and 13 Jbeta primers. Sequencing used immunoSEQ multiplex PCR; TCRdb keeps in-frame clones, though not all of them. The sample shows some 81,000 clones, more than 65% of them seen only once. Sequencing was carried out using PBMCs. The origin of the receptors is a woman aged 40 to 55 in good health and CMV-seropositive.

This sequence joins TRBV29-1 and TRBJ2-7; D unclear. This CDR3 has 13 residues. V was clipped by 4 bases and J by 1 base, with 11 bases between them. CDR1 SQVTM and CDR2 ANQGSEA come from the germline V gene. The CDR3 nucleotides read TGCAGCGTTGGCTTTAGCTCTTCCTACGAGCAGTACTTC. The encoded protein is CSVGFSSSYEQYF.

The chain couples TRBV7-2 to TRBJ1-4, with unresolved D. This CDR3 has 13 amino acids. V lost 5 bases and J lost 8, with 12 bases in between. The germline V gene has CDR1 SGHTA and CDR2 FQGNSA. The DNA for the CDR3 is TGTGCCAGCAGCCGACGGGAAGGGGAAAAACTGTTTTTT. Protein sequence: CASSRREGEKLFF.

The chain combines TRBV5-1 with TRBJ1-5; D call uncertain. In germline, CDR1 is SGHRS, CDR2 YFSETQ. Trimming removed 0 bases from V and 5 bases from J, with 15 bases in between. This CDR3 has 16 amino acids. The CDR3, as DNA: TGCGCCAGCAGCTTGGGGGCAGCGGGCTCAGATCAGCCCCAGCATTTT. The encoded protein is CASSLGAAGSDQPQHF.

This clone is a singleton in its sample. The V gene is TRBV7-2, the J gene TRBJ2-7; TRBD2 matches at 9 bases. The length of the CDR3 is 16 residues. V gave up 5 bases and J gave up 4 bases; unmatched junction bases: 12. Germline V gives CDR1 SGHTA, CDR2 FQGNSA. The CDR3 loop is CASSPQSSGITYEQYF. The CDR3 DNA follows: TGTGCCAGCAGCCCCCAGTCTAGCGGGATAACTTACGAGCAGTACTTC.

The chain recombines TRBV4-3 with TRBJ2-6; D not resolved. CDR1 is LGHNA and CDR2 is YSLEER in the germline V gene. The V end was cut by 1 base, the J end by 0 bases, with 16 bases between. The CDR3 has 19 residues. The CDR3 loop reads CASSQAYVNSPSGANVLTF. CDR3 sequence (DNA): TGCGCCAGCAGCCAAGCCTACGTGAACTCCCCCTCTGGGGCCAACGTCCTGACTTTC.

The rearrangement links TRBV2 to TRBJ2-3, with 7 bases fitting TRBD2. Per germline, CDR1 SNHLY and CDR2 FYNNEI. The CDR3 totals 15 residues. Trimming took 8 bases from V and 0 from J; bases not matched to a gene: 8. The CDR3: CASGMGEGSTDTQYF. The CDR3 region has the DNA TGTGCCAGCGGTATGGGGGAGGGGAGCACAGATACGCAGTATTTT.

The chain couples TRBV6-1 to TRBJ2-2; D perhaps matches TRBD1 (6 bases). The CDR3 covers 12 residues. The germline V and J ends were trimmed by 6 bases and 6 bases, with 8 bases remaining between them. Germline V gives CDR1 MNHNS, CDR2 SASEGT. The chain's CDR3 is CASRAGAGELFF. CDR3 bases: TGTGCCAGCAGGGCAGGGGCCGGGGAGCTGTTTTTT.

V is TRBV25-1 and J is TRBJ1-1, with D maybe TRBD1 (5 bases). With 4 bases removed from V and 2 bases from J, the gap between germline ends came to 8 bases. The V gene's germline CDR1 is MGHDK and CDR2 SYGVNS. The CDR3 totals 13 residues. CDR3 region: CASSVRGNTEAFF. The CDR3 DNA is TGTGCCAGCAGTGTAAGGGGTAACACTGAAGCTTTCTTT.

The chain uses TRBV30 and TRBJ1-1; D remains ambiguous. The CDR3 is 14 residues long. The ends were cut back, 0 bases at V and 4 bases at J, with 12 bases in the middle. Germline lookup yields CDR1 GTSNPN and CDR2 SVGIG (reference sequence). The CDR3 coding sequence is TGTGCCTGGAGTGTAGAGGGATGGGGCACTGAAGCTTTCTTT. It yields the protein CAWSVEGWGTEAFF.

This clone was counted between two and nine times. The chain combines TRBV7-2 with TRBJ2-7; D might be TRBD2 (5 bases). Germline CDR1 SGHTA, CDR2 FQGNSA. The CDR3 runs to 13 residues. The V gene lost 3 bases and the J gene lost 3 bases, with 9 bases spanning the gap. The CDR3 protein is CASSFSADYEQYF. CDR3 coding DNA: TGTGCCAGCAGCTTTAGCGCCGACTACGAGCAGTACTTC.

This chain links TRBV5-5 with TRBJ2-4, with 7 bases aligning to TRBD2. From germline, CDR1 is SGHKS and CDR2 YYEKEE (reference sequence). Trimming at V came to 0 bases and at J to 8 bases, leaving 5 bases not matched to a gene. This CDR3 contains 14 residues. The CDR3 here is CASSLDGGRDIQYF. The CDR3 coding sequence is TGTGCCAGCAGCTTGGACGGTGGGAGGGACATTCAGTACTTC.

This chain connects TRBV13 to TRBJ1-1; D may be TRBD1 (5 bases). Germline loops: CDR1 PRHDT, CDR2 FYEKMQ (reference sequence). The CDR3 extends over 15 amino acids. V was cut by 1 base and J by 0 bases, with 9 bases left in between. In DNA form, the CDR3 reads TGTGCCAGCAGCTTAGTGCAGGGCATGAACACTGAAGCTTTCTTT. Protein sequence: CASSLVQGMNTEAFF.

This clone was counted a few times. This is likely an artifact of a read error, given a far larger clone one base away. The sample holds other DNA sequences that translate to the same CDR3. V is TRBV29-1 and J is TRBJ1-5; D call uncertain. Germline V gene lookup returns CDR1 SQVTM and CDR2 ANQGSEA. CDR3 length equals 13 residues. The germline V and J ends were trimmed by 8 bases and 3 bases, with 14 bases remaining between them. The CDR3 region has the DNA TGCAGCATTCGGGAGAACCACAATCAGCCCCAGCATTTT. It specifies CSIRENHNQPQHF.

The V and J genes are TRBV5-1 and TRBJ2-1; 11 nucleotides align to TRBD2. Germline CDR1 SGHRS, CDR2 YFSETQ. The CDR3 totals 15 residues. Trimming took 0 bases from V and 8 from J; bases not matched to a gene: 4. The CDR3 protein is CASSLVSGRAYEQFF. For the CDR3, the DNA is TGCGCCAGCAGCTTGGTTAGCGGGAGGGCCTATGAGCAGTTCTTC.

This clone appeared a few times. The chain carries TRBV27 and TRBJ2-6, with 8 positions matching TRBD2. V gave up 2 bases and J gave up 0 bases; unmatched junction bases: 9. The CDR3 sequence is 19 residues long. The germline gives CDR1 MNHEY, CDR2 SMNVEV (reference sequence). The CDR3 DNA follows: TGTGCCAGCAGTTTAGATCCGGGAGGGGGGCCCTCTGGGGCCAACGTCCTGACTTTC. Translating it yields CASSLDPGGGPSGANVLTF.

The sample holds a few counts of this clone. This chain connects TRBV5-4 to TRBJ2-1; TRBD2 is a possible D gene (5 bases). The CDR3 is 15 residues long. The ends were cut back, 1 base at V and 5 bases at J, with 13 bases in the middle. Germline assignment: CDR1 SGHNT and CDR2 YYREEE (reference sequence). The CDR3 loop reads CASSLNVVGDNEQFF. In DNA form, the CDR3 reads TGTGCCAGCAGCTTGAACGTAGTGGGAGACAATGAGCAGTTCTTC.

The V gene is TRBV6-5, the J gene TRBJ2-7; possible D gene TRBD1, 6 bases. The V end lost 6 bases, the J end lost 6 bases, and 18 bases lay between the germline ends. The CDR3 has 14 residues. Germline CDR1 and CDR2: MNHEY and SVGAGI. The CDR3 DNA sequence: TGTGCCAGCAGAACAGGGACAACCCTGGCCGAGCAGTACGTC. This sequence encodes CASRTGTTLAEQYV.

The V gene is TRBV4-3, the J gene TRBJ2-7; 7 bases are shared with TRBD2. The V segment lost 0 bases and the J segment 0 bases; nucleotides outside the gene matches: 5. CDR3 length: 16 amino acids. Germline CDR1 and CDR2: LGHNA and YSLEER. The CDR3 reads CASSQEGGSSSYEQYF. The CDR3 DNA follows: TGCGCCAGCAGCCAAGAGGGAGGGTCAAGCTCCTACGAGCAGTACTTC.

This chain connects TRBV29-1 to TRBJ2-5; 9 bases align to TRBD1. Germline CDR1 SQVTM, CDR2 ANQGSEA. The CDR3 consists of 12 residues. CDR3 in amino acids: CSWTGVQETQYF. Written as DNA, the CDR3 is TGCAGTTGGACAGGGGTCCAAGAGACCCAGTACTTC. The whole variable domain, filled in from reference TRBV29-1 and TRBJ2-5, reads SAVISQKPSRDICQRGTSLTIQCQVDSQVTMMFWYRQQPGQSLTLIATANQGSEATYESGFVIDKFPISRPNLTFSTLTVSNMSPEDSSIYLCSWTGVQETQYFGPGTRLLVL.

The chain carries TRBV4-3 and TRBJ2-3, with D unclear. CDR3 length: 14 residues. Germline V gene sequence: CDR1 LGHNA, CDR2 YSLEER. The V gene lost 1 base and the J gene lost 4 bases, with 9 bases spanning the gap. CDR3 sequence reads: CASSQGHISDTQYF. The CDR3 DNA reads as TGCGCCAGCAGCCAAGGGCACATCTCAGATACGCAGTATTTT.

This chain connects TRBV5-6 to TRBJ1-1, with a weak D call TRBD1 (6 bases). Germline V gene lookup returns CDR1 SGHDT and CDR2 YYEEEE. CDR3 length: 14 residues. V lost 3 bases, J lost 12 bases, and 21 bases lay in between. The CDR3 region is CASSSGGTIMKTFF. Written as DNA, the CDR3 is TGTGCCAGCAGCTCGGGGGGGACAATTATGAAAACTTTCTTT.

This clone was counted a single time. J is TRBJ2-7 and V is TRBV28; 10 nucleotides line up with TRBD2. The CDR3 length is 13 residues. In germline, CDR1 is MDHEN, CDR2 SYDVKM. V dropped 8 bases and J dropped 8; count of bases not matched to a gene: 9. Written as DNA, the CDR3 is TGTGCCAGCGAAGCGGGAGGGAGGTTGAAGCAGTACTTC. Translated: CASEAGGRLKQYF. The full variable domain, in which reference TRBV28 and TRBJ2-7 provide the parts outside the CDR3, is DVKVTQSSRYLVKRTGEKVFLECVQDMDHENMFWYRQDPGLGLRLIYFSYDVKMKEKGDIPEGYSVSREKKERFSLILESASTNQTSMYLCASEAGGRLKQYFGPGTRLTVT.

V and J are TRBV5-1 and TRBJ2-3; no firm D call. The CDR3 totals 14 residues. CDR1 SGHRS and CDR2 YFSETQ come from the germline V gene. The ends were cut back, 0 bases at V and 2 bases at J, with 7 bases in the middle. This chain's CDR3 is CASSLGTATDTQYF. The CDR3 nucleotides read TGCGCCAGCAGCTTGGGCACTGCCACAGATACGCAGTATTTT.

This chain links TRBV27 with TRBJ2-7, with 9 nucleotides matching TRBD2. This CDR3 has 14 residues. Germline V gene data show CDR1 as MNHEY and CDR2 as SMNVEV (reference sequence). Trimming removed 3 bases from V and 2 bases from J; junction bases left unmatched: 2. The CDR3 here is CASSLTSGPYEQYF. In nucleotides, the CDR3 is TGTGCCAGCAGTTTGACTAGCGGTCCCTACGAGCAGTACTTC.

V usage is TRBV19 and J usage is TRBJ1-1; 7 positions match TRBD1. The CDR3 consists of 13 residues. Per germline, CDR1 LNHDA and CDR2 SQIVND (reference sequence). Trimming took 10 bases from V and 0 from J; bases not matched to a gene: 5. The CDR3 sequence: CATGTVMNTEAFF. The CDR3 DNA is TGTGCCACGGGGACAGTAATGAACACTGAAGCTTTCTTT.